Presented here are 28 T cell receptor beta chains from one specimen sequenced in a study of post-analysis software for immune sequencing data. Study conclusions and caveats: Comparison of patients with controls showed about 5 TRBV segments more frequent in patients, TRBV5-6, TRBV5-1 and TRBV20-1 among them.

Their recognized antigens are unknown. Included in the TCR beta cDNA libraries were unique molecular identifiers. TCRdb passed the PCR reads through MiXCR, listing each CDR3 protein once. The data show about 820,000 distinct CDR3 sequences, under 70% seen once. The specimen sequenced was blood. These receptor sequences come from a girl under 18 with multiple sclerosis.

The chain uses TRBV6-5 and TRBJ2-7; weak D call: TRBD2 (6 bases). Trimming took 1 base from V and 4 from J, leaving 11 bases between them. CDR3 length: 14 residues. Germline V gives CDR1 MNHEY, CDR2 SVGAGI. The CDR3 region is CASSYYVEGYEQYF. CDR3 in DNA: TGTGCCAGCAGTTACTACGTGGAGGGGTACGAGCAGTACTTC.

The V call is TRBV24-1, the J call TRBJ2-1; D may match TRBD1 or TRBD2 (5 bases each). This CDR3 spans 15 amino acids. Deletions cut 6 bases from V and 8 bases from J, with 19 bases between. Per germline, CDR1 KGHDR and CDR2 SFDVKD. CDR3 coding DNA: TGTGCCACCAGTTCCGGGACCGACCGTCGCGATGAGCAGTTCTTC. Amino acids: CATSSGTDRRDEQFF.

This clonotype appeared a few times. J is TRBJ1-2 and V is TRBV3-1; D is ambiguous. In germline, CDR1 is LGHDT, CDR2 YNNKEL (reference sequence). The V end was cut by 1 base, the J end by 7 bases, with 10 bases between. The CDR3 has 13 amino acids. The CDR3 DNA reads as TGTGCCAGCAGCCAAGTGGACCGATCTGGCTACACCTTC. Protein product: CASSQVDRSGYTF. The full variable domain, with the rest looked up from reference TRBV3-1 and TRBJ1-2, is DTAVSQTPKYLVTQMGNDKSIKCEQNLGHDTMYWYKQDSKKFLKIMFSYNNKELIINETVPNRFSPKSPDKAHLNLHINSLELGDSAVYFCASSQVDRSGYTFGSGTRLTVV.

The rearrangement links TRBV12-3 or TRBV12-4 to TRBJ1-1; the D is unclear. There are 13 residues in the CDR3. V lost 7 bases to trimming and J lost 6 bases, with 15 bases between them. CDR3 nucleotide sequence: TGTGCCAGCAATACTTTCCTGGACCCTGAAGCTTTCTTT. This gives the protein CASNTFLDPEAFF.

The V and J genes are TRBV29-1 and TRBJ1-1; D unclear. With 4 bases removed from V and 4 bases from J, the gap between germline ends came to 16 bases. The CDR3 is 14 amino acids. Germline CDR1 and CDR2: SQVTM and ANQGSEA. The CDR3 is CSVVSRVASTEAFF. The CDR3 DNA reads TGCAGCGTTGTCTCGAGAGTGGCTAGCACTGAAGCTTTCTTT.

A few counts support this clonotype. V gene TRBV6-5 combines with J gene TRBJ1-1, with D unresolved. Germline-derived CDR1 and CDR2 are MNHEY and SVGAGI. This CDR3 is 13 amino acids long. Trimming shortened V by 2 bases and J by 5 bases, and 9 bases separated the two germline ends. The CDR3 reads CASSYLLGTEAFF. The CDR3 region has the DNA TGTGCCAGCAGTTACCTTCTTGGGACTGAAGCTTTCTTT.

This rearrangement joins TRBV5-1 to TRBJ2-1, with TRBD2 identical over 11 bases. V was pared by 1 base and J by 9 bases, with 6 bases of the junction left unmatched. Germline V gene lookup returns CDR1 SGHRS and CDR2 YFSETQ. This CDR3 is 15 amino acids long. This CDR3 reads CASSLLAGGRGEQFF. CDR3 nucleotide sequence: TGCGCCAGCAGCTTGCTAGCGGGAGGAAGGGGTGAGCAGTTCTTC.

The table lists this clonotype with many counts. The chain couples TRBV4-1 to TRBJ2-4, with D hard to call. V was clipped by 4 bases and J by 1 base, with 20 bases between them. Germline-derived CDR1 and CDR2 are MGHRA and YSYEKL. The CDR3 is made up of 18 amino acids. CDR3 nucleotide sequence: TGCGCCAGCAGCCCCACCCCGGATCCTGTAGGGGCCAAAAACATTCAGTACTTC. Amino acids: CASSPTPDPVGAKNIQYF.

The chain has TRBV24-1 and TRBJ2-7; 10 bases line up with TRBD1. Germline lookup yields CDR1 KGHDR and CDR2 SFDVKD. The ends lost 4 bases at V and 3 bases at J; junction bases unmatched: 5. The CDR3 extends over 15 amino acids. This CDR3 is CATSDPTGGNYEQYF. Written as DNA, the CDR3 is TGTGCCACCAGTGACCCGACAGGGGGCAACTACGAGCAGTACTTC.

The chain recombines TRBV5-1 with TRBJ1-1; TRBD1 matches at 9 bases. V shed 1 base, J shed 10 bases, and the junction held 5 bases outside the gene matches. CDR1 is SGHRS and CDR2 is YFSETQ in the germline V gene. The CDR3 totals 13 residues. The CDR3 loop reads CASSLTLDRGAFF. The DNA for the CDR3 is TGCGCCAGCAGCTTGACGCTGGACAGGGGAGCTTTCTTT. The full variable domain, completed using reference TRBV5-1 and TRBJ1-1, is KAGVTQTPRYLIKTRGQQVTLSCSPISGHRSVSWYQQTPGQGLQFLFEYFSETQRNKGNFPGRFSGRQFSNSRSEMNVSTLELGDSALYLCASSLTLDRGAFFGQGTRLTVV.

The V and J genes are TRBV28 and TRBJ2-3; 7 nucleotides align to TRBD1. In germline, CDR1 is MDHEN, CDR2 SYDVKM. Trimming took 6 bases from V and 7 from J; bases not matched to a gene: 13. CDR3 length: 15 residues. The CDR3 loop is CASRGTGQILNTQYF. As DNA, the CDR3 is TGTGCCAGCAGGGGGACGGGACAGATCCTGAATACGCAGTATTTT.

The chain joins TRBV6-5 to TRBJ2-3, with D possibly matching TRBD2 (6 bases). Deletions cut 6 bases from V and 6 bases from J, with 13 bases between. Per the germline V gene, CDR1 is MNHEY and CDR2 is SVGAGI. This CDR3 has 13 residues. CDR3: CASSPQRVDTQYF. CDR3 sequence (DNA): TGTGCCAGCAGCCCACAGCGGGTGGATACGCAGTATTTT.

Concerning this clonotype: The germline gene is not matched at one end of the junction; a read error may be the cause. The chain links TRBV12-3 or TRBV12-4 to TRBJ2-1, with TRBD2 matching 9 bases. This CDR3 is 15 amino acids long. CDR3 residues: CVSSFGLAGRNEQFF. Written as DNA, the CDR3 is TGTGTCAGCAGTTTCGGGCTAGCGGGGAGGAATGAGCAGTTCTTC.

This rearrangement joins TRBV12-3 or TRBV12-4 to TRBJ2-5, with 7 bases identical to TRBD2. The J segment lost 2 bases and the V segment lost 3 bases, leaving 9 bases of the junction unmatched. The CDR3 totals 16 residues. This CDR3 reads CASSFYGGGAQETQYF. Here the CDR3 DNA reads TGTGCCAGCAGTTTTTACGGCGGGGGAGCGCAAGAGACCCAGTACTTC.

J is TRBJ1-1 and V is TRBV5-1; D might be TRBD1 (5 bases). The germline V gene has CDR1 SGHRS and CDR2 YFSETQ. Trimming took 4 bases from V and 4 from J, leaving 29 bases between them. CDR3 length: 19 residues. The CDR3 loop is CASSQRRVAQGDEGTEAFF. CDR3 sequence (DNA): TGCGCCAGCAGCCAACGTCGCGTCGCCCAGGGAGATGAGGGCACTGAAGCTTTCTTT. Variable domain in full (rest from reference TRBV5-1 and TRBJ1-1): KAGVTQTPRYLIKTRGQQVTLSCSPISGHRSVSWYQQTPGQGLQFLFEYFSETQRNKGNFPGRFSGRQFSNSRSEMNVSTLELGDSALYLCASSQRRVAQGDEGTEAFFGQGTRLTVV.

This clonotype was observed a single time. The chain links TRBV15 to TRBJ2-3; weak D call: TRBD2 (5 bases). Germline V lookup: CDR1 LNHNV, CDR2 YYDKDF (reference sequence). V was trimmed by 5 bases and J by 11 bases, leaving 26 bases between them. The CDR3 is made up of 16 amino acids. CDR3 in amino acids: CATSSRDSKVRWEQYF. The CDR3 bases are TGTGCCACCAGCTCCCGGGATTCAAAGGTGCGGTGGGAGCAGTATTTT.

The DNA for the CDR3 is TGCAGCGTTCTGGGGGACGGGTCCTACGAGCAGTACTTC. It yields the protein CSVLGDGSYEQYF. The genes are TRBV29-1 and TRBJ2-7, with D perhaps given as TRBD1 or TRBD2 (5 bases each). V shed 5 bases and J shed 1 base, with 12 bases lying between them. This CDR3 region has 13 residues. Germline loops: CDR1 SQVTM, CDR2 ANQGSEA.

The CDR3 DNA is TGTGCCACCAGTGACCCGACTTCGAACACCGGGGAGCTGTTTTTT. Translation: CATSDPTSNTGELFF. The chain combines TRBV24-1 with TRBJ2-2, with no clear D. Trimming took 4 bases from V and 0 from J, leaving 8 bases between them. CDR3 length: 15 amino acids. CDR1 KGHDR and CDR2 SFDVKD come from the germline V gene.

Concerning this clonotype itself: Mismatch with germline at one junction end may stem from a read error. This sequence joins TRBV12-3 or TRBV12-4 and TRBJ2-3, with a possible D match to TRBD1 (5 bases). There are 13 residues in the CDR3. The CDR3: CASSLETVDAQYF. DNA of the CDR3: TGTGCCAGCAGTTTAGAGACAGTAGATGCGCAGTATTTT.

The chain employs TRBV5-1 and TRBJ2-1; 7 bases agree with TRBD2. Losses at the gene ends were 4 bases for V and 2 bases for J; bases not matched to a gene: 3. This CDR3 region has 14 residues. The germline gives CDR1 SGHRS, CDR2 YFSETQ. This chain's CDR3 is CASSLLAPYNEQFF. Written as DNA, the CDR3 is TGCGCCAGCAGCCTACTAGCGCCCTACAATGAGCAGTTCTTC.

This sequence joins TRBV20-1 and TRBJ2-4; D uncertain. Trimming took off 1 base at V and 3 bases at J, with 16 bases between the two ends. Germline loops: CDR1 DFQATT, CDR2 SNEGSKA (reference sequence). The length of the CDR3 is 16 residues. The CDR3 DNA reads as TGCAGTGCTAGAGCCGCTCGGAGTTCGGGCAAAAACATTCAGTACTTC. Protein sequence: CSARAARSSGKNIQYF.

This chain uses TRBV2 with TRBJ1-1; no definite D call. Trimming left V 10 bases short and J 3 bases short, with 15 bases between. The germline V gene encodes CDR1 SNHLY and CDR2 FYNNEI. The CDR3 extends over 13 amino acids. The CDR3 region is CAKSNRVYTEAFF. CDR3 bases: TGTGCCAAATCCAACCGGGTCTACACTGAAGCTTTCTTT.

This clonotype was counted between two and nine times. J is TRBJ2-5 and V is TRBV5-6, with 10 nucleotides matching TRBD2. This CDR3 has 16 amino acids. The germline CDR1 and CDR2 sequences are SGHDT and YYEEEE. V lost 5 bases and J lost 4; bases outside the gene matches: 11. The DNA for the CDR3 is TGTGCCAGCAGTCGTGCCGCTAGCGGGGGTGGAGAGACCCAGTACTTC. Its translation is CASSRAASGGGETQYF.

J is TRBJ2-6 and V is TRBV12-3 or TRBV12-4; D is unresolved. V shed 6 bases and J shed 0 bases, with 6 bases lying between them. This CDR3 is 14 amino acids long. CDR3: CASRVFSGANVLTF. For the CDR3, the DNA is TGTGCCAGCAGGGTGTTCTCTGGGGCCAACGTCCTGACTTTC.

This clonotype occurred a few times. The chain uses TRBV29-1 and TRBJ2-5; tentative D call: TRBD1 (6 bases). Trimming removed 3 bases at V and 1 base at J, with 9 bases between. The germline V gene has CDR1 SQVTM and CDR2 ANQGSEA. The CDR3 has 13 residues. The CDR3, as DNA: TGCAGCGTTGACAAAGGGGGCCAAGAGACCCAGTACTTC. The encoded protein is CSVDKGGQETQYF.

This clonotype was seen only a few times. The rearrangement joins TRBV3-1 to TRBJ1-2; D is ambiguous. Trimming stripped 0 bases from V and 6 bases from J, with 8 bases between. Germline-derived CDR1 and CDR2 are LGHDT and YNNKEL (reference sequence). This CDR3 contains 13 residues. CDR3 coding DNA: TGTGCCAGCAGCCAAGATGGGAGAAATGGCTACACCTTC. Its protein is CASSQDGRNGYTF.

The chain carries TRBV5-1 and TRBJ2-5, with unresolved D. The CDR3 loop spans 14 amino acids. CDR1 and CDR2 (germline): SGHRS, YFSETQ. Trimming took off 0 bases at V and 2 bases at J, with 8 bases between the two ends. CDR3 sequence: CASSLETPQETQYF. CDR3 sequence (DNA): TGCGCCAGCAGCTTGGAGACACCTCAAGAGACCCAGTACTTC.

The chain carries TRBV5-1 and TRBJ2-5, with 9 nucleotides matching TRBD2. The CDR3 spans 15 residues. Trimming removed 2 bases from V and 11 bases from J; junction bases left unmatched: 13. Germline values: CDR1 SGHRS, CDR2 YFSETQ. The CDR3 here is CASSFSGSPYNEQYF. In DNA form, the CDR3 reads TGCGCCAGCAGCTTTAGCGGGAGTCCCTACAATGAGCAGTACTTC.